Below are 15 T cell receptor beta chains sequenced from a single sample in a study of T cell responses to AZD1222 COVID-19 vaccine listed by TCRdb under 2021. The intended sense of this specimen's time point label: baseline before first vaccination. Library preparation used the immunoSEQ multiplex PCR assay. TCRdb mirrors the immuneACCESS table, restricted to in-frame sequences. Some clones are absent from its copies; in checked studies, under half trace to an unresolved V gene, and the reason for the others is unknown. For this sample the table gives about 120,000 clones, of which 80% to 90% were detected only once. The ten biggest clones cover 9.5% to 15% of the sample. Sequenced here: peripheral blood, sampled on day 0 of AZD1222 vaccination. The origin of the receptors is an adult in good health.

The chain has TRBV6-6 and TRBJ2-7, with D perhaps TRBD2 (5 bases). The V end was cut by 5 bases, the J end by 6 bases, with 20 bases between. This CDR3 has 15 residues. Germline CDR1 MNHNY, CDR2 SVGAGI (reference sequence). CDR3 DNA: TGTGCCAGCAGTCCACCGGGGAAAGACGGCCTCGAGCAGTACTTC. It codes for CASSPPGKDGLEQYF.

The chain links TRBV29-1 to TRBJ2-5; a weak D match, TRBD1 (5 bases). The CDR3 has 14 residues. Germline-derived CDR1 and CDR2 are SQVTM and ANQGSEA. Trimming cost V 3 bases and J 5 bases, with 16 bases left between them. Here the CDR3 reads CSVDVSSGPETQYF. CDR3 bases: TGCAGCGTTGATGTCTCCTCAGGGCCGGAGACCCAGTACTTC.

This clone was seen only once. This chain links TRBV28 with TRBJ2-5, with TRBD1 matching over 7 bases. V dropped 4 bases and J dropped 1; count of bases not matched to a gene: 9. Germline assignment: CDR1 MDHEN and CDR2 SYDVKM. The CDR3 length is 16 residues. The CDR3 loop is CASSSPSTGSQETQYF. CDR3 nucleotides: TGTGCCAGCAGTTCACCTTCGACAGGGTCCCAAGAGACCCAGTACTTC.

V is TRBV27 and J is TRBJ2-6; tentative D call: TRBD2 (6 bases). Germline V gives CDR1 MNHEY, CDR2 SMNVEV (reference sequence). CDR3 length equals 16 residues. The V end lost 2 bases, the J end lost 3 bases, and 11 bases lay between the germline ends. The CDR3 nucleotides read TGTGCCAGCAGTTTAAAGGAGGGATATGGGGCCAACGTCCTGACTTTC. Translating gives CASSLKEGYGANVLTF.

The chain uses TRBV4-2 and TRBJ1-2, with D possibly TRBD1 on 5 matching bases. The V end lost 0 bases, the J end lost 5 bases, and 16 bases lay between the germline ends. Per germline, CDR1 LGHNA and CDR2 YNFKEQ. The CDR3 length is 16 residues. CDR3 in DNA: TGTGCCAGCAGCCAAGATGAGACCGGGACGCCTTATGGCTACACCTTC. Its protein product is CASSQDETGTPYGYTF.

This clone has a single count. CDR3 amino acids: CASSESRRGSYNEQFF. The CDR3 DNA reads TGCGCCAGCAGTGAGTCGAGGCGGGGGTCCTACAATGAGCAGTTCTTC. V is TRBV10-2 and J is TRBJ2-1, with TRBD2 matching over 7 bases. The CDR3 length is 16 residues. The V segment lost 0 bases and the J segment 1 base; nucleotides outside the gene matches: 3. CDR1 and CDR2 from the germline V gene are WSHSY and SAAADI.

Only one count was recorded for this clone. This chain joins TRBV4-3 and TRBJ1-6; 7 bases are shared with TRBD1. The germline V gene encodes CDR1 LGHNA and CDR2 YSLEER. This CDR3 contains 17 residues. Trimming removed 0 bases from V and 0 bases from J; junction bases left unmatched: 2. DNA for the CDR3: TGCGCCAGCAGCCAAGAGGCAGGGGGCTCCTATAATTCACCCCTCCACTTT. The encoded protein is CASSQEAGGSYNSPLHF.

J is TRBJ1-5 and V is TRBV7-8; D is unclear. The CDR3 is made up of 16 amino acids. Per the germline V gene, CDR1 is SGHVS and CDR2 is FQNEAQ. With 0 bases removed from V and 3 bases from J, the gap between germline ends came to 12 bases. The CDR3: CASSLAFPGSNQPQHF. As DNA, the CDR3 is TGTGCCAGCAGCTTAGCGTTTCCCGGGTCCAATCAGCCCCAGCATTTT.

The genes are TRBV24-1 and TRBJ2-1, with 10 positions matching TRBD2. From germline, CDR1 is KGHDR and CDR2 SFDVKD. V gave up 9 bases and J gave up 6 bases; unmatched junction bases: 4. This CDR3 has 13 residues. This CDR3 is CATSGLALNEQFF. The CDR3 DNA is TGTGCCACCTCGGGACTAGCGCTCAATGAGCAGTTCTTC.

The CDR3 protein is CASSLKDTNTGELFF. The CDR3 DNA is TGTGCCAGCAGCTTAAAAGACACGAACACCGGGGAGCTGTTTTTT. V and J are TRBV7-9 and TRBJ2-2; D unclear. V lost 2 bases and J 0 bases, leaving 7 bases between the germline ends. Looked up from germline, CDR1 is SEHNR and CDR2 is FQNEAQ (reference sequence). The CDR3 length is 15 residues.

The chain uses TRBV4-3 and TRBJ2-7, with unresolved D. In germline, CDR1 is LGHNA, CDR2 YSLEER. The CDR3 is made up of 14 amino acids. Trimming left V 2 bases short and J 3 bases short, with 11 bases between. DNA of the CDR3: TGCGCCAGCAGCCAAAGTGGGGATGACTACGAGCAGTACTTC. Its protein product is CASSQSGDDYEQYF.

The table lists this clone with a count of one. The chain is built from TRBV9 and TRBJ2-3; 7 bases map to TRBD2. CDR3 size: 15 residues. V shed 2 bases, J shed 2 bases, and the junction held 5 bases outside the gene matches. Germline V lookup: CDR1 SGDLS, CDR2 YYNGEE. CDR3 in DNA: TGTGCCAGCAGCGTCCAGACTAGCCCCACAGATACGCAGTATTTT. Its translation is CASSVQTSPTDTQYF.

The chain's CDR3 is CASSVLAGDYNEQFF. DNA for the CDR3: TGCGCCAGCAGCGTTCTAGCGGGAGATTACAATGAGCAGTTCTTC. The gene calls are TRBV5-1 and TRBJ2-1, with 10 bases fitting TRBD2. Germline V gene sequence: CDR1 SGHRS, CDR2 YFSETQ. The ends lost 4 bases at V and 4 bases at J; junction bases unmatched: 5. The CDR3 contains 15 residues.

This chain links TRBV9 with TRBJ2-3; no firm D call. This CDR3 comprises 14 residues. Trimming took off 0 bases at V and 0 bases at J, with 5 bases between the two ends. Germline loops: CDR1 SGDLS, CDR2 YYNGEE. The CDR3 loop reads CASSVGRSTDTQYF. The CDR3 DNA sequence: TGTGCCAGCAGCGTAGGCAGGAGCACAGATACGCAGTATTTT.

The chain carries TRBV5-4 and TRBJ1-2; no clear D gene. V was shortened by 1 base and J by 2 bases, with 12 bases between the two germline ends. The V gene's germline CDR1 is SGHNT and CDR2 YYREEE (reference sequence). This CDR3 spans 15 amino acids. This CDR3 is CASSLLAEMNYGYTF. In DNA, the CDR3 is TGTGCCAGCAGCTTGTTGGCGGAGATGAACTATGGCTACACCTTC.